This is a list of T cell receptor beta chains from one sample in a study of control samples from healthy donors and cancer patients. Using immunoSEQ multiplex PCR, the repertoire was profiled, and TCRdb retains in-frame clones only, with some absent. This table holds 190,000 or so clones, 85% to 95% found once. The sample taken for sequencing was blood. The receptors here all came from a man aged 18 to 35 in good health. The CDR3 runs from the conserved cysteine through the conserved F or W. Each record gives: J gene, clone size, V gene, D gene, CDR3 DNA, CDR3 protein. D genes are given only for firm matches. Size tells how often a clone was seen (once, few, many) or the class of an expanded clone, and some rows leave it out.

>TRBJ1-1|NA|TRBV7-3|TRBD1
TGTGCCAGCAGCATCACAGGGGGCAACACTGAAGCTTTCTTT
CASSITGGNTEAFF
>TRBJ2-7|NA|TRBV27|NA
TGTGCCAGCAGTTTTTCCTTTCGGAGCTCCTACGAGCAGTACTTC
CASSFSFRSSYEQYF
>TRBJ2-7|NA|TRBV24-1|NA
TGTGCCACCAGCCCCCGAGGTTCCTACGAGCAGTACTTC
CATSPRGSYEQYF
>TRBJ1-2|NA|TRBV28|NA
TGTGCCAGCAGTTTAAGTTTCGGGTTAGGCTACACCTTC
CASSLSFGLGYTF
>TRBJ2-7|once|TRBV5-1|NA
TGCGCCAGCAGCTTTGCGCCCGGGATTTCCTACGAGCAGTACTTC
CASSFAPGISYEQYF
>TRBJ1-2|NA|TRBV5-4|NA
TGTGCCAGCAGCTTGGTAGGGGACTATGGCTACACCTTC
CASSLVGDYGYTF
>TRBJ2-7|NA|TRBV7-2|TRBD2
TGTGCCAGCAGCGGAATCGGCGGGAGTCTGATCTACGAGCAGTACTTC
CASSGIGGSLIYEQYF
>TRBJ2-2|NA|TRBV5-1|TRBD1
TGCGCCAGCAGCTTGACAGGGGCAGACGGGGAGCTGTTTTTT
CASSLTGADGELFF
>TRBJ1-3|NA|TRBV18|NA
TGTGCCAGCTCACGGGACTTTGGCTCTGGAAACACCATATATTTT
CASSRDFGSGNTIYF
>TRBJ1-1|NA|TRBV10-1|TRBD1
TGCGCCAGTGGGACTAGGGGACAGGGGAGAGAAAACACTGAAGCTTTCTTT
CASGTRGQGRENTEAFF
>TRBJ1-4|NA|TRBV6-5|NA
TGTGCCAGCAGCCCAACCGGGACCCGTAATGAAAAACTGTTTTTT
CASSPTGTRNEKLFF
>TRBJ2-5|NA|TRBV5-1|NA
TGCGCCAGCAGCTTCTCGACGGTGATCCAAGAGACCCAGTACTTC
CASSFSTVIQETQYF
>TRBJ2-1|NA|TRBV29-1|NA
TGCAGCGTTGACCTCCGGGTGGCAGGGGCCTACAATGAGCAGTTCTTC
CSVDLRVAGAYNEQFF
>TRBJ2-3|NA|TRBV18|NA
TGTGCCAGCTCACGGAATAATATAGATACGCAGTATTTT
CASSRNNIDTQYF
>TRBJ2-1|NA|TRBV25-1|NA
TGTGCCAGCAGGCTTGCACCGAATGAGCAGTTCTTC
CASRLAPNEQFF
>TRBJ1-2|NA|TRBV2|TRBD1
TGTGCCAGCAGTGGTCACGGGACAGCCTATGGCTACACCTTC
CASSGHGTAYGYTF
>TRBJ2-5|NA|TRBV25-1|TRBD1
TGTGCCAGCAGTGCTTTCGAGGGACAGGGTGGAGAGACCCAGTACTTC
CASSAFEGQGGETQYF
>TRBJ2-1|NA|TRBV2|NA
TGTGCCAGCAGTGCGACTAGGGACAATGAGCAGTTCTTC
CASSATRDNEQFF
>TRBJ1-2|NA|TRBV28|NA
TGTGCCACCTTTGAGGGGGTCTATGGCTACACCTTC
CATFEGVYGYTF
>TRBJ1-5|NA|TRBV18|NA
TGTGCCAGCTCACCGGGACAAGATCAGCCCCAGCATTTT
CASSPGQDQPQHF
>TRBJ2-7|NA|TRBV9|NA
TGTGCCAGCAGCCCGACGGTTGGGGGCGAGCAGTACTTC
CASSPTVGGEQYF
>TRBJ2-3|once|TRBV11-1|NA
TGTGCCAGCACAGAAGAAGGTACGCAGTATTTT
CASTEEGTQYF
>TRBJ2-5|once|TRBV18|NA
TGTGCCAGCTCACCACCGTCCGCAGAGACCCAGTACTTC
CASSPPSAETQYF
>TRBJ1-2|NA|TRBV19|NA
TGTGCCAGTAGTGCATGGATGGGTGGCTACACCTTC
CASSAWMGGYTF
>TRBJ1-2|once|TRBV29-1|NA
TGCAGCGTATCAGGTAGCTATGGCTACACCTTC
CSVSGSYGYTF
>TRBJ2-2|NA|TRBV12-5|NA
TGTGCTAGTGGTTTGGGAACTGATGGACAAATTCATCCCGGGGAGCTGTTTTTT
CASGLGTDGQIHPGELFF
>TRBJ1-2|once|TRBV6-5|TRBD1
TGTGCCAGCAGTTACTCTGTGGACAGGGTGGCTGGCTACACCTTC
CASSYSVDRVAGYTF
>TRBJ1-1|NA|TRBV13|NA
TGTGCCAGCAGCCCGGATAACAGGAACACTGAAGCTTTCTTT
CASSPDNRNTEAFF
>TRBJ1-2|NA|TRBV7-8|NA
TGTGCCATCTACCGAGGAGGGAACGGCTACACCTTC
CAIYRGGNGYTF
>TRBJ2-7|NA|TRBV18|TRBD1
TGTGCCAGCTCACCACCAAGTAGGGGACTTAGACAGGGGGCACCCTACGAGCAGTACTTC
CASSPPSRGLRQGAPYEQYF
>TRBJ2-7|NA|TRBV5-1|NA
TGCGCCAGCAGCTTGTCAGCGTCCCTCTCTGAAGGGGAGCAGTACTTC
CASSLSASLSEGEQYF
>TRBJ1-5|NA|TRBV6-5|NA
TGTGCCAGCAGTTACTACGAACGTCTGGGCAATCAGCCCCAGCATTTT
CASSYYERLGNQPQHF
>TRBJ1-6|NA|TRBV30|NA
TGTGCCTGGGGGGTCAATAATTCACCCCTCCACTTT
CAWGVNNSPLHF
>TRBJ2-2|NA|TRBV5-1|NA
TGCGCCAGCAGTCAGAACACCGGGGAGCTGTTTTTT
CASSQNTGELFF
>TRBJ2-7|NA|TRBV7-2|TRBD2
TGTGCCAGCAGCTTACACGGGGCGGGGGGGCCCTACGAGCAGTACTTC
CASSLHGAGGPYEQYF
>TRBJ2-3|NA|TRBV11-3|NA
TGTGCCAGCAGCCTCGACAGGAGCACAGATACGCAGTATTTT
CASSLDRSTDTQYF
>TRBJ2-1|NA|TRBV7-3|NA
TGTGCCAGCAGTCCCGCCGGGACCCTCTCCTACAATGAGCAGTTCTTC
CASSPAGTLSYNEQFF
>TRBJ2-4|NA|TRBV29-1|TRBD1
TGCAGCGTTTTAGGACAGGGGGGAGACATTCAGTACTTC
CSVLGQGGDIQYF
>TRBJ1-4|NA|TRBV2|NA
TGTGCCAGCAGTGAACTAGTGGGTGAAAAACTGTTTTTT
CASSELVGEKLFF
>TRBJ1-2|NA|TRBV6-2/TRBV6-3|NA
TGTGCCAGCAGTTACTCGTCGGGAGTTGGCTACACCTTC
CASSYSSGVGYTF
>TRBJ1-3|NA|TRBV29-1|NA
TGCAGCGTTGAAGATCTAGGGGGGGCTGGAAACACCATATATTTT
CSVEDLGGAGNTIYF
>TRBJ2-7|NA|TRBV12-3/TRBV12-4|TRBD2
TGTGCCAGCAGTTCGGGGGGGCTCTACGAGCAGTACTTC
CASSSGGLYEQYF
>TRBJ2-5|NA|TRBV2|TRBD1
TGTGCCAGCACGAGAGTACCCGGGACAGCCAAAGAGACCCAGTACTTC
CASTRVPGTAKETQYF
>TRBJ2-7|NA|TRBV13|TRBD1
TGTGCCAGCAGCCGTGGGACAGGGATGTACGAGCAGTACTTC
CASSRGTGMYEQYF
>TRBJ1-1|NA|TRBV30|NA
TGTGCCTGGATCTTAGGAACAACATACTCTGAAGCTTTCTTT
CAWILGTTYSEAFF
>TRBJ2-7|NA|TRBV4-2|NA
TGTGCCAGCAGCCAAGATAACGAGCAGTACTTC
CASSQDNEQYF
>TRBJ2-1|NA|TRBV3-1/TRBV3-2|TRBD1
TGTGCCAGCAGCCGAAGAATAGAGGGGGCGCCGACCTACAATGAGCAGTTCTTC
CASSRRIEGAPTYNEQFF
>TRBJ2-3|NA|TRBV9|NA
TGTGCCAGCAGCGTAGGAGGGACAGATACGCAGTATTTT
CASSVGGTDTQYF
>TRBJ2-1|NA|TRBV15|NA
TGTGCCACCAGCAGAGGGCGGACTCCAAGCGGTGAGCAGTTCTTC
CATSRGRTPSGEQFF